This passage covers 25 T cell receptor beta chains from one sample sequenced in a study of CD8 T cells in Susac syndrome. Reverse transcription of roughly 0.5 to 1 ug RNA was performed with random hexamers. Via MiXCR, TCRdb re-called the immunoSEQ multiplex PCR reads, giving one row per CDR3 protein. The sample carries about 130,000 distinct CDR3 sequences, 90% to 95% recorded once. The sequencing sample was made of CD4+ T cells from PBMCs. Every receptor here comes from a human donor in good health.

The CDR3 sequence is CASSLQGAPISGANVLTF. The DNA for the CDR3 is TGTGCCAGCAGCCTACAGGGGGCTCCCATCTCTGGGGCCAACGTCCTGACTTTC. The rearrangement links TRBV3-1 to TRBJ2-6; the match to TRBD1 covers 9 bases. V gave up 4 bases and J gave up 0 bases; unmatched junction bases: 7. Germline CDR1 LGHDT, CDR2 YNNKEL (reference sequence). The CDR3 spans 18 residues.

V usage is TRBV12-3 or TRBV12-4 and J usage is TRBJ2-5; the D call may be TRBD1 or TRBD2 (6 bases each). This CDR3 has 15 residues. V lost 3 bases and J lost 5, with 16 bases in between. The CDR3, as DNA: TGTGCCAGCAGTTTTGTACAGGGAGGCGTGGAGACCCAGTACTTC. Translation gives CASSFVQGGVETQYF.

The CDR3 nucleotides read TGTGCCAGCAGCCAGAGGCAATTCTACGAGCAGTACTTC. It translates to CASSQRQFYEQYF. J is TRBJ2-7 and V is TRBV3-1; D call uncertain. V was clipped by 3 bases and J by 3 bases, with 9 bases between them. CDR1 and CDR2 from the germline V gene are LGHDT and YNNKEL (reference sequence). The CDR3 covers 13 residues.

This clonotype is a singleton in its sample. This chain connects TRBV12-3 or TRBV12-4 to TRBJ1-1; a possible D gene is TRBD1 (6 bases). V lost 5 bases, J lost 7 bases, and 11 bases lay in between. The CDR3 is 12 residues long. The CDR3 sequence: CASSARGLEAFF. DNA for the CDR3: TGTGCCAGCAGTGCTCGGGGGCTTGAAGCTTTCTTT.

The gene calls are TRBV11-2 and TRBJ2-7, with unresolved D. Germline CDR1 SGHAT, CDR2 FQNNGV. The CDR3 runs 15 residues. V gave up 1 base and J gave up 0 bases, with 10 bases separating them. The CDR3 region is CASSLGRSSSYEQYF. The CDR3 DNA reads as TGTGCCAGCAGCTTAGGGCGTTCCAGCTCCTACGAGCAGTACTTC.

The sample holds one count of this clonotype. This chain connects TRBV9 to TRBJ2-1, with TRBD2 as a possible D gene (5 bases). The CDR3 runs 13 residues. With 0 bases removed from V and 8 bases from J, the gap between germline ends came to 9 bases. The germline CDR1 and CDR2 sequences are SGDLS and YYNGEE. DNA for the CDR3: TGTGCCAGCAGCGTAGGTGGGAGCGATGAGCAGTTCTTC. Its translation: CASSVGGSDEQFF.

Written as DNA, the CDR3 is TGCAGCGCCACCCACTTACCAGACAGCAACAATGAGCAGTTCTTC. Its protein product is CSATHLPDSNNEQFF. This rearrangement joins TRBV29-1 to TRBJ2-1; TRBD1 might be the D (5 bases). CDR3 length equals 15 residues. CDR1 SQVTM and CDR2 ANQGSEA come from the germline V gene. Trimming took off 7 bases at V and 5 bases at J, with 21 bases between the two ends.

This clonotype was counted a single time. The chain joins TRBV15 to TRBJ2-7; no definite D call. Looked up from germline, CDR1 is LNHNV and CDR2 is YYDKDF (reference sequence). The CDR3 length is 15 residues. Between the trimmed V and J ends, which lost 0 bases and 2 bases, there was a span of 11 bases. CDR3 region: CATSRDSAATYEQYF. The CDR3 DNA is TGTGCCACCAGCAGAGATTCGGCAGCTACCTACGAGCAGTACTTC.

The DNA of the CDR3 is TGTGCCAGCAGCTACGGACAGGGGACGTCGAGCGAGCAGTACTTC. Amino acid sequence: CASSYGQGTSSEQYF. The chain links TRBV3-1 to TRBJ2-7; 9 bases align to TRBD1. CDR3 length equals 15 residues. The V and J ends lost 5 bases and 6 bases, in that order; junction bases with no gene match: 11. Germline assignment: CDR1 LGHDT and CDR2 YNNKEL (reference sequence).

The chain is built from TRBV5-1 and TRBJ2-5; D could derive from TRBD1 or TRBD2 (5 bases each). The CDR3 is 14 residues long. Germline lookup yields CDR1 SGHRS and CDR2 YFSETQ. Trimming removed 3 bases from V and 2 bases from J, with 11 bases in between. CDR3 sequence reads: CASSSGTPQETQYF. The CDR3 nucleotides are TGCGCCAGCAGCTCAGGGACCCCACAAGAGACCCAGTACTTC.

J is TRBJ2-1 and V is TRBV28; unclear D gene. The V gene lost 5 bases and the J gene lost 0 bases, with 8 bases spanning the gap. Germline V lookup: CDR1 MDHEN, CDR2 SYDVKM. CDR3 length: 14 residues. CDR3 sequence: CASSGFSSYNEQFF. The DNA of the CDR3 is TGTGCCAGCAGTGGCTTTAGCTCCTACAATGAGCAGTTCTTC.

The genes are TRBV6-2 or TRBV6-3 and TRBJ1-5; D not certain. Germline assignment: CDR1 MNHEY and CDR2 SVGEGT. This CDR3 region has 15 residues. V shed 6 bases and J shed 1 base, with 13 bases lying between them. DNA for the CDR3: TGTGCCAGCAGCTCCAGACCGAACAGCAATCAGCCCCAGCATTTT. Its translation: CASSSRPNSNQPQHF.

The chain is built from TRBV19 and TRBJ2-1; perhaps TRBD1 as D (5 bases). Trimming pared 2 bases from V and 0 bases from J, leaving 8 bases between. This CDR3 is built from 15 residues. Per the germline V gene, CDR1 is LNHDA and CDR2 is SQIVND (reference sequence). CDR3 bases: TGTGCCAGTAGTATAAGGGGCCCCTCCTACAATGAGCAGTTCTTC. Its translation is CASSIRGPSYNEQFF.

The chain links TRBV7-9 to TRBJ2-7; 9 nucleotides match TRBD1. The CDR3 is 13 amino acids. V shed 7 bases, J shed 6 bases, and the junction held 7 bases outside the gene matches. The germline CDR1 and CDR2 sequences are SEHNR and FQNEAQ (reference sequence). The CDR3 bases are TGTGCCAGCATGGTGGGACAGGGTGGCGAGCAGTACTTC. The encoded protein is CASMVGQGGEQYF.

This clonotype occurred once. The genes are TRBV29-1 and TRBJ2-7, with TRBD1 matching 9 bases. CDR1 SQVTM and CDR2 ANQGSEA come from the germline V gene. CDR3 length: 12 residues. The trim removed 0 bases at V and 12 bases at J, leaving 6 bases unmatched. CDR3 sequence: CSVEEGDRVLYF. In DNA, the CDR3 is TGCAGCGTTGAAGAAGGGGACAGGGTTTTGTACTTC.

DNA for the CDR3: TGCAGCGTTGGCCGAAACCGGGGAGGGATCAACTATGGCTACACCTTC. It encodes CSVGRNRGGINYGYTF. The chain uses TRBV29-1 and TRBJ1-2; D not certain. Germline CDR1 and CDR2: SQVTM and ANQGSEA. Trimming cost V 4 bases and J 2 bases, with 20 bases left between them. There are 16 residues in the CDR3.

The chain recombines TRBV6-1 with TRBJ2-1; 7 nucleotides align to TRBD2. The CDR3 totals 16 residues. CDR1 is MNHNS, CDR2 SASEGT, per germline. V was clipped by 6 bases and J by 5 bases; unmatched bases: 13. CDR3 DNA sequence: TGTGCCAGCAGGCCACTAGCGATGGGTCCTCACAATGAGCAGTTCTTC. Protein sequence: CASRPLAMGPHNEQFF.

The chain joins TRBV3-1 to TRBJ2-2; no clear D. The CDR3 loop spans 12 amino acids. From germline, CDR1 is LGHDT and CDR2 YNNKEL (reference sequence). Trimming left V 3 bases short and J 8 bases short, with 7 bases between. The CDR3 loop is CASSQVRGELFF. Written as DNA, the CDR3 is TGTGCCAGCAGCCAGGTCAGAGGGGAGCTGTTTTTT.

The CDR3 loop is CASSYDSASYEQYF. CDR3 DNA sequence: TGTGCCAGCAGCTATGACAGTGCATCCTACGAGCAGTACTTC. The chain carries TRBV5-8 and TRBJ2-7, with a possible D match to TRBD1 (5 bases). The CDR3 sequence is 14 residues long. Per germline, CDR1 SGHTS and CDR2 YDEGEE. With 3 bases removed from V and 1 base from J, the gap between germline ends came to 11 bases.

This clonotype was seen a handful of times. V gene TRBV29-1 combines with J gene TRBJ2-7; TRBD1 is a possible D gene (6 bases). CDR1 and CDR2 from the germline V gene are SQVTM and ANQGSEA. The CDR3 runs to 14 residues. V was clipped by 6 bases and J by 3 bases, with 18 bases between them. Here the CDR3 reads CSVRQAGEFYEQYF. The CDR3 bases are TGCAGCGTCCGACAGGCAGGGGAATTCTACGAGCAGTACTTC.

This chain uses TRBV15 with TRBJ2-2; D not certain. There are 16 residues in the CDR3. V lost 0 bases and J 0 bases, leaving 8 bases between the germline ends. The germline gives CDR1 LNHNV, CDR2 YYDKDF (reference sequence). CDR3 coding DNA: TGTGCCACCAGCAGAGAGGCAGGCTCGAACACCGGGGAGCTGTTTTTT. This codes for CATSREAGSNTGELFF.

This clonotype showed up just once. The rearrangement links TRBV2 to TRBJ2-6; 7 bases match TRBD1. V was pared by 6 bases and J by 0 bases, with 2 bases of the junction left unmatched. The CDR3 has 15 residues. Germline lookup yields CDR1 SNHLY and CDR2 FYNNEI. DNA of the CDR3: TGTGCCAGCAGACACAGGGGCTCTGGGGCCAACGTCCTGACTTTC. Translating gives CASRHRGSGANVLTF.

The genes are TRBV7-8 and TRBJ2-2; no firm D call. The CDR3 sequence is 15 residues long. CDR1 is SGHVS and CDR2 is FQNEAQ in the germline V gene. V was shortened by 7 bases and J by 4 bases, with 16 bases between the two germline ends. The CDR3 sequence: CASTLLAVSTGELFF. The DNA for the CDR3 is TGTGCCAGCACCCTTTTGGCCGTTTCCACCGGGGAGCTGTTTTTT.

The chain carries TRBV5-6 and TRBJ2-5; D is possibly TRBD1 (5 bases). The V end was cut by 4 bases, the J end by 5 bases, with 12 bases between. Germline V gene lookup returns CDR1 SGHDT and CDR2 YYEEEE. This CDR3 contains 13 residues. The CDR3 loop reads CASSPGGAETQYF. The CDR3 DNA is TGTGCCAGCAGCCCAGGTGGGGCCGAGACCCAGTACTTC.

V gene TRBV12-3 or TRBV12-4 combines with J gene TRBJ1-1, with D unresolved. With 4 bases removed from V and 8 bases from J, the gap between germline ends came to 8 bases. The CDR3 has 11 amino acids. CDR3 sequence reads: CASSSQREAFF. The CDR3 bases are TGTGCCAGCAGTTCGCAGCGGGAAGCTTTCTTT.